Listed below are T cell receptor beta chains from one sample, sequenced in a study of CD4 T cells in relation to SARS-CoV-2 and coronaviruses. Here immunoSEQ multiplex PCR was the method, and the copy in TCRdb shows in-frame clones only, minus some. The sample has about 36,000 clones; roughly 82% are singletons. Their target antigens are unknown. Sequenced input: memory CD4+ T cells from PBMCs, cultured in vitro. Every receptor here comes from an adult with COVID-19. The CDR3 runs from the conserved cysteine through the conserved F or W. The D gene is left open where the match is weak. Rows may omit the clone size; those that give it use once, few, many or a size class.

V gene	clone size	D gene	J gene	CDR3 length	CDR3 DNA	CDR3 protein
TRBV11-1	.	.	TRBJ2-1	12	TGTGCCAGCAGCTTAGCGGGCAATGAGCAGTTCTTC	CASSLAGNEQFF
TRBV24-1	.	TRBD1	TRBJ2-1	15	TGTGCCACCAGTGATTTGAGCTACAGGGGCAATGAGCAGTTCTTC	CATSDLSYRGNEQFF
TRBV2	.	.	TRBJ2-7	12	TGTGCCAGCAGTGATTGGGGATACGAGCAGTACTTC	CASSDWGYEQYF
TRBV6-5	.	.	TRBJ1-1	13	TGTGCCAGCAGCCGCGGGGCTGGCACTGAAGCTTTCTTT	CASSRGAGTEAFF
TRBV30	.	TRBD1	TRBJ1-5	14	TGTGCCTGGAGTGCTGCAGGGGGTGGCCAGCCCCAGCATTTT	CAWSAAGGGQPQHF
TRBV20-1	.	.	TRBJ2-1	11	TGCAGTGCTAGAGACCGCAATGAGCAGTTCTTC	CSARDRNEQFF
TRBV18	.	.	TRBJ2-5	11	TGTGCCAGCTCACCCGAAGAGACCCAGTACTTC	CASSPEETQYF
TRBV24-1	.	TRBD1	TRBJ1-2	11	TGTGCCACCAGTGCAGGGGGCGGCTACACCTTC	CATSAGGGYTF
TRBV4-2	.	TRBD2	TRBJ2-7	19	TGTGCCAGCAGCCAAGATTTGGGACTAGCGGGAGAGGGATACTACGAGCAGTACTTC	CASSQDLGLAGEGYYEQYF
TRBV9	.	.	TRBJ1-1	14	TGTGCCAGCACCCAGGGCACTTTGAACACTGAAGCTTTCTTT	CASTQGTLNTEAFF
TRBV24-1	.	.	TRBJ1-1	13	TGTGCCACCAGTGATTCACCGAACACTGAAGCTTTCTTT	CATSDSPNTEAFF
TRBV21-1	.	.	TRBJ1-1	14	TGTGCCAGCACCGGGACAGGGCTTAACACTGAAGCTTTCTTT	CASTGTGLNTEAFF
TRBV28	.	TRBD1	TRBJ1-6	16	TGTGCCAGCAGGGACAGGGCGAGCTCCTATAATTCACCCCTCCACTTT	CASRDRASSYNSPLHF
TRBV19	.	.	TRBJ2-1	14	TGTGCCAGTAGTATGGGGATTTTTTACAATGAGCAGTTCTTC	CASSMGIFYNEQFF
TRBV5-4	.	TRBD1	TRBJ1-3	16	TGTGCCAGCAGCAGAGGACAGGCGGGGAGAGGAAACACCATATATTTT	CASSRGQAGRGNTIYF
TRBV4-2	.	TRBD2	TRBJ2-1	16	TGTGCCAGCACCCCAGGGGGGACTAGCGGCTACAATGAGCAGTTCTTC	CASTPGGTSGYNEQFF
TRBV19	.	.	TRBJ2-2	16	TGTGCCAGTAGTATAAACCCTAGACTAAGCACCGGGGAGCTGTTTTTT	CASSINPRLSTGELFF
TRBV19	.	.	TRBJ2-7	10	TGTGCCAGTAAGTTGGACGAGCAGTACTTC	CASKLDEQYF
TRBV18	.	.	TRBJ2-7	14	TGTGCCAGCTCAAAACCGGGACGGACCTACGAGCAGTACTTC	CASSKPGRTYEQYF
TRBV5-1	.	.	TRBJ2-5	13	TGCGCCAGCAGCCTGGACTACGGGGAGACCCAGTACTTC	CASSLDYGETQYF
TRBV11-2	.	.	TRBJ1-6	14	TGTGCCAGCAGCTTAGAGGGGGCCTATTCACCCCTCCACTTT	CASSLEGAYSPLHF
TRBV27	.	.	TRBJ2-7	15	TGTGCCAGTACCAAAGCGGCAGGGACCTCCTACGAGCAGTACTTC	CASTKAAGTSYEQYF
TRBV5-5	.	TRBD2	TRBJ2-1	16	TGTGCCAGCCTTTCGCTAGCGGGTAACGTCTACAATGAGCAGTTCTTC	CASLSLAGNVYNEQFF
TRBV4-2	.	.	TRBJ1-1	15	TGTGCCAGCAGCCCCCCCCATGGGGCCTCCACTGAAGCTTTCTTT	CASSPPHGASTEAFF
TRBV6-5	.	.	TRBJ2-7	12	TGTGCCAGTTCCCGGGACGCTTACGAGCAGTACTTC	CASSRDAYEQYF
TRBV20-1	.	TRBD1	TRBJ1-1	13	TGCAGTGCTAGTCTGGCAGGGGGAGGTCAAGCTTTCTTT	CSASLAGGGQAFF
TRBV28	.	.	TRBJ1-5	15	TGTGCCAGCAGACGAGCAGGGTTCCGAAATCAGCCCCAGCATTTT	CASRRAGFRNQPQHF
TRBV27	.	.	TRBJ1-5	12	TGTGCCAGCAGTTATCCAAATCAGCCCCAGCATTTT	CASSYPNQPQHF
TRBV29-1	.	.	TRBJ2-6	14	TGCAGCGTTGCGTATTCCTCTGGGGCCAACGTCCTGACTTTC	CSVAYSSGANVLTF
TRBV7-2	once	.	TRBJ1-3	13	TGTGCCAGCAGCTTCGTCACTGGGGACACCATATATTTT	CASSFVTGDTIYF
TRBV10-3	.	.	TRBJ2-2	14	TGTGCCATCAAAGGGGGAGCGAACACCGGGGAGCTGTTTTTT	CAIKGGANTGELFF
TRBV20-1	.	.	TRBJ2-7	11	TGCAGTGCTAGACGGGGAAACGAGCAGTACTTC	CSARRGNEQYF
TRBV7-6	.	TRBD1	TRBJ2-6	18	TGTGCCAGCAGCTACCAAGGACAGGGATCGGGTGGGGCCAACGTCCTGACTTTC	CASSYQGQGSGGANVLTF
TRBV28	.	TRBD2	TRBJ2-1	16	TGTGCCAGCAGTGGGCGACTAGCAAAAGCCTACAATGAGCAGTTCTTC	CASSGRLAKAYNEQFF
TRBV9	.	.	TRBJ1-4	15	TGTGCCAGCAGCGTATCCAGGGGCGGTAATGAAAAACTGTTTTTT	CASSVSRGGNEKLFF
TRBV7-2	.	.	TRBJ2-5	12	TGTGCCAGCAGCTTGTACCAAGAGACCCAGTACTTC	CASSLYQETQYF
TRBV5-6	.	TRBD2	TRBJ2-7	16	TGTGCCAGCAGTTTTGCCGGCGGGGGGCACGCCTACGAGCAGTACTTC	CASSFAGGGHAYEQYF
TRBV30	.	.	TRBJ2-7	16	TGTGCCTTCAGGCAGGGGGATGGGGGGGCCTACTACGAGCAGTACTTC	CAFRQGDGGAYYEQYF
TRBV5-1	.	.	TRBJ2-1	13	TGCGCCAGCAGCCCGGTGGGGTACAATGAGCAGTTCTTC	CASSPVGYNEQFF
TRBV2	.	TRBD2	TRBJ2-3	16	TGTGCCAGCAGCTTCGGGGGGGCGTCTAGCACAGATACGCAGTATTTT	CASSFGGASSTDTQYF
TRBV5-1	.	TRBD2	TRBJ2-3	16	TGCGCCAGCAGCCCCGGACTAGCGGGAGACTCAGATACGCAGTATTTT	CASSPGLAGDSDTQYF
TRBV7-2	.	.	TRBJ2-2	13	TGTGCCAGCAGCTTAGGCGGTACCGGGGAGCTGTTTTTT	CASSLGGTGELFF
TRBV6-2/TRBV6-3	.	.	TRBJ2-7	14	TGTGCCAGCAGTTACACATACTACCCCTACGAGCAGTACTTC	CASSYTYYPYEQYF
TRBV5-1	.	.	TRBJ2-2	14	TGCGCCAGCAGCTTCAGGGCGAACACCGGGGAGCTGTTTTTT	CASSFRANTGELFF
TRBV6-2/TRBV6-3	.	.	TRBJ2-4	14	TGTGCCACCAGCCTAGGGGGGACCCAAAACATTCAGTACTTC	CATSLGGTQNIQYF
TRBV7-2	.	.	TRBJ2-1	12	TGTGCCAGCAGCTCCCGTTACAATGAGCAGTTCTTC	CASSSRYNEQFF
TRBV28	.	.	TRBJ2-3	14	TGTGCCAGCAGTTTGGTGCGGGGCACAGATACGCAGTATTTT	CASSLVRGTDTQYF
TRBV5-4	.	TRBD2	TRBJ2-1	15	TGTGCCAGCAGCTTGGTTAGCGGGACCGACAATGAGCAGTTCTTC	CASSLVSGTDNEQFF
TRBV2	.	.	TRBJ1-2	13	TGTGCCAGCAGTGAGGGCAGAGGCTATGGCTACACCTTC	CASSEGRGYGYTF
TRBV21-1	.	.	TRBJ2-5	12	TGTGCCAGCAGCAAAGGCCGGGACACCCAGTACTTC	CASSKGRDTQYF